The clone carrying this T cell receptor (beta chain) was counted between two and nine times. What it binds is not known. This entry is derived from a study of T cells after yellow fever vaccination. General observations from the study: A limited proportion of clonotypes was detected within both the CD4 and CD8 compartments. In FACS-sorted repertoires, abundant clonotypes from the bulk population could appear as contaminants. Boosting was followed by the reappearance of most primary-vaccination clones (roughly 96% CD4, 85% to 90% CD8).

Template switching by 5'RACE produced TCR cDNA, adding a universal primer site and UMIs. TCRdb passed the 5' RACE reads through MiXCR, listing each CDR3 protein once. The data show about 340,000 distinct CDR3 sequences, with about 4% seen just once and roughly 26% held by the top ten. Trimming cost V 6 bases and J 6 bases, with 14 bases left between them. Germline CDR1 and CDR2: LNHDA and SQIVND (reference sequence). CDR3 size: 13 residues. The source was PBMCs, collected 5 days after the yellow fever booster vaccination. The V gene is TRBV19, the J gene TRBJ1-2, with D perhaps TRBD1 (6 bases). The TCR comes from a man between 18 and 35 years old who received the YFV17D yellow fever vaccine. The CDR3 region has the DNA TGTGCCAGTAGCCCGCGGGGGCGAAATGGCTACACCTTC. Translating it yields CASSPRGRNGYTF. Supplemented by reference TRBV19 and TRBJ1-2, the full variable domain reads DGGITQSPKYLFRKEGQNVTLSCEQNLNHDAMYWYRQDPGQGLRLIYYSQIVNDFQKGDIAEGYSVSREKKESFPLTVTSAQKNPTAFYLCASSPRGRNGYTFGSGTRLTVV.